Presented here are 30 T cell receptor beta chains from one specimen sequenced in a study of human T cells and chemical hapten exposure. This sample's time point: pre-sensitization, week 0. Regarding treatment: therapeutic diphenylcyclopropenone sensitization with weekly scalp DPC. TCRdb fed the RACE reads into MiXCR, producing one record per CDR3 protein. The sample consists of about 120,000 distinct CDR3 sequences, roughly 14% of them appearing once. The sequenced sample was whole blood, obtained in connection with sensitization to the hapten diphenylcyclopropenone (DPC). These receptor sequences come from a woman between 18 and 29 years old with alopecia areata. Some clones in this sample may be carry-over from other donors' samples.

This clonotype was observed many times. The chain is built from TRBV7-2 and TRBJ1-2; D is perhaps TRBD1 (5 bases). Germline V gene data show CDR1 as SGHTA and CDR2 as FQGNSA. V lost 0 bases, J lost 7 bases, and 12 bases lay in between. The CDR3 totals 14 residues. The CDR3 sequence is CASSLAGGAGGYTF. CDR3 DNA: TGTGCCAGCAGCTTAGCCGGAGGGGCTGGTGGCTACACCTTC.

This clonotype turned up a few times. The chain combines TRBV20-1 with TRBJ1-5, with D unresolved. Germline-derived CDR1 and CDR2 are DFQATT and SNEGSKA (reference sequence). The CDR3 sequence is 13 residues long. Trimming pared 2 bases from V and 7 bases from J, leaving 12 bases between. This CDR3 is CSARREGGQPQHF. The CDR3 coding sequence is TGCAGTGCTAGAAGGGAGGGAGGGCAGCCCCAGCATTTT.

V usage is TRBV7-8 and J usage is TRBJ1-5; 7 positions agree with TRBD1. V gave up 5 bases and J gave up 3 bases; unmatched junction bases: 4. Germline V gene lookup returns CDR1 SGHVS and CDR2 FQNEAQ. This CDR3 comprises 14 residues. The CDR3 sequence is CASSLGQINQPQHF. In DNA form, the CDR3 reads TGTGCCAGCAGCCTGGGACAGATCAATCAGCCCCAGCATTTT.

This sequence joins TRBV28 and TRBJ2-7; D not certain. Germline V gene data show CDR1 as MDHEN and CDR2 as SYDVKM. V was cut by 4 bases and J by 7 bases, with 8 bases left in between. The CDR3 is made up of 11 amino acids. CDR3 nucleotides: TGTGCCAGCAGTTCAACGTTAGAGCAGTACTTC. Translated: CASSSTLEQYF.

This chain's CDR3 is CASSQGGITEAFF. The CDR3 DNA follows: TGTGCCAGCAGCCAAGGAGGGATCACTGAAGCTTTCTTT. The chain employs TRBV3-1 and TRBJ1-1, with D hard to call. V lost 1 base and J lost 4, with 7 bases in between. This CDR3 is 13 amino acids long. Germline V lookup: CDR1 LGHDT, CDR2 YNNKEL (reference sequence).

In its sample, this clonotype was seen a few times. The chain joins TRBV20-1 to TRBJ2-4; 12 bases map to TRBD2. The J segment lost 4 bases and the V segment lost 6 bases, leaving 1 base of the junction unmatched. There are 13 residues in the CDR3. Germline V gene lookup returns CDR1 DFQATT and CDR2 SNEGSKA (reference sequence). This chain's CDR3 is CSALAGGKNIQYF. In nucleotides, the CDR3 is TGCAGTGCCCTAGCGGGGGGGAAAAACATTCAGTACTTC.

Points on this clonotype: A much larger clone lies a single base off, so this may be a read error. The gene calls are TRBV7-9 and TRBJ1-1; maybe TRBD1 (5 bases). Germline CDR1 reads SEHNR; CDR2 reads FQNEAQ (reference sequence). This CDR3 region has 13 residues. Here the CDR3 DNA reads TGTGCCAGCAGCTTAGCGCGAGCCGAAGGGACTGGCTTT. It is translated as CASSLARAEGTGF. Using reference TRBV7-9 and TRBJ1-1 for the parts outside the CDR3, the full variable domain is DTGVSQNPRHKITKRGQNVTFRCDPISEHNRLYWYRQTLGQGPEFLTYFQNEAQLEKSRLLSDRFSAERPKGSFSTLEIQRTEQGDSAMYLCASSLARAEGTGFGQGTRLTVV.

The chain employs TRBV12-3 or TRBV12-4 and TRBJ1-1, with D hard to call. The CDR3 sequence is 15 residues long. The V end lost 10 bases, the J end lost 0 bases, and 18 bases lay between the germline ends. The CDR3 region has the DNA TGTGCCATTACGCTCCCGGTTACTGTGAACACTGAAGCTTTCTTT. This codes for CAITLPVTVNTEAFF.

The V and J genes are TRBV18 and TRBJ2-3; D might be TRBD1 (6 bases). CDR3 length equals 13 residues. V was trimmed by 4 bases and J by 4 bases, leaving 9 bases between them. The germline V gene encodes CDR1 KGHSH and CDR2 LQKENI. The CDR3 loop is CASSQQGPDTQYF. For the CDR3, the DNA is TGTGCCAGCTCACAACAGGGTCCAGATACGCAGTATTTT.

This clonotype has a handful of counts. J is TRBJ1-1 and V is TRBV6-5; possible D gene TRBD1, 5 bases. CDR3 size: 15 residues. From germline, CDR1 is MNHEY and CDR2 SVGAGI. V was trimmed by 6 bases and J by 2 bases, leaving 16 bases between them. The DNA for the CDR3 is TGTGCCAGCAGGTCATACAGGACCCCCAACACTGAAGCTTTCTTT. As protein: CASRSYRTPNTEAFF.

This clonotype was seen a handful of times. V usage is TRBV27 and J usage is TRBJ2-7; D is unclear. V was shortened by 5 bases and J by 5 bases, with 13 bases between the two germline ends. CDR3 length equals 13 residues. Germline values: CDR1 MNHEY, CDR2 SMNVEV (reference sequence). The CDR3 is CASSPYFPNEQYF. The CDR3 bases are TGTGCCAGCAGTCCGTACTTCCCTAACGAGCAGTACTTC.

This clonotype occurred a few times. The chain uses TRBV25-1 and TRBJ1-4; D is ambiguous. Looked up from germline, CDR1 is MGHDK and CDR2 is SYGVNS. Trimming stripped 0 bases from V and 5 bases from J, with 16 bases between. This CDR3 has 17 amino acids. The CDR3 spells CASSEYRARAQNEKLFF. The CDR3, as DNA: TGTGCCAGCAGTGAATATAGAGCCCGAGCGCAAAATGAAAAACTGTTTTTT.

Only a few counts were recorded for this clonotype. The CDR3 sequence: CASSQGHSSTDTQYF. The CDR3 region has the DNA TGTGCCAGCAGCCAAGGACATTCTAGCACAGATACGCAGTATTTT. The chain joins TRBV4-2 to TRBJ2-3; D uncertain. Trimming left V 1 base short and J 0 bases short, with 8 bases between. The CDR3 is made up of 15 amino acids. Germline CDR1 is LGHNA and CDR2 is YNFKEQ.

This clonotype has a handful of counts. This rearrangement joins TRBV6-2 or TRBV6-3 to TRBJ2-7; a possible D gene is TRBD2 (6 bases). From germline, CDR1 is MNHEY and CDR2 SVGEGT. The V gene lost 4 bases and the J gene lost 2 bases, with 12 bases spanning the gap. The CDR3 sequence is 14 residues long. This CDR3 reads CASSWVAVTYEQYF. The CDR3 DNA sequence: TGTGCCAGCAGTTGGGTAGCGGTAACCTACGAGCAGTACTTC.

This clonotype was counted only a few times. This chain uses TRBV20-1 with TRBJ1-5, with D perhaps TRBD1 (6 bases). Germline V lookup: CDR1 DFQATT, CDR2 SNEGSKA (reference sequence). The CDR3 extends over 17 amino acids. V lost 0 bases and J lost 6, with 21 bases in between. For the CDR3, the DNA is TGCAGTGCTAGAGACGCGCGGGTGGGGGGCATAATTCAGCCCCAGCATTTT. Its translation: CSARDARVGGIIQPQHF.

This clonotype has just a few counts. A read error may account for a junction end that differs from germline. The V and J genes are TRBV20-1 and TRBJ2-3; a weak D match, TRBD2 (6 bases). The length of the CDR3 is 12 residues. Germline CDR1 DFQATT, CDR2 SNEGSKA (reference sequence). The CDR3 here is CSASTSAETQYF. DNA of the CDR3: TGCAGTGCCTCGACTAGTGCAGAAACGCAGTATTTT.

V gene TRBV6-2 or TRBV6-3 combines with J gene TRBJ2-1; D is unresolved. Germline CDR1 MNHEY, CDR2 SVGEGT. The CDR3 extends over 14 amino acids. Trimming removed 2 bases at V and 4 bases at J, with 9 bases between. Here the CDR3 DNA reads TGTGCCAGCAGTTACAGGGTAACGTACAATGAGCAGTTCTTC. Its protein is CASSYRVTYNEQFF.

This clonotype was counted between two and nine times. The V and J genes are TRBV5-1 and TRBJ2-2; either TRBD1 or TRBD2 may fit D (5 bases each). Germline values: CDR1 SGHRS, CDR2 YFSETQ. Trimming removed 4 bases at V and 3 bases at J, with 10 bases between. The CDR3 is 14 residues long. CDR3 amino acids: CASSARDDTGELFF. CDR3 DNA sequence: TGCGCCAGCAGCGCCCGGGACGACACCGGGGAGCTGTTTTTT.

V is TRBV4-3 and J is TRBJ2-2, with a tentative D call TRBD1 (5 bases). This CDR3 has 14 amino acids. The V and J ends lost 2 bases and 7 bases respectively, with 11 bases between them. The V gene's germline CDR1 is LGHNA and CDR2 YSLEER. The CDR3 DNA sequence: TGCGCCAGCAGCCAACTGACAGTTATCGGGGAGCTGTTTTTT. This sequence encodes CASSQLTVIGELFF.

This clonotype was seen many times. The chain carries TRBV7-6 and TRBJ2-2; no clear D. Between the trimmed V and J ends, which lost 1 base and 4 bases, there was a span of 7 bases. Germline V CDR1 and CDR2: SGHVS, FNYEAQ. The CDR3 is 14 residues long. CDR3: CASSLVQSTGELFF. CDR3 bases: TGTGCCAGCAGCTTAGTACAGAGCACCGGGGAGCTGTTTTTT.

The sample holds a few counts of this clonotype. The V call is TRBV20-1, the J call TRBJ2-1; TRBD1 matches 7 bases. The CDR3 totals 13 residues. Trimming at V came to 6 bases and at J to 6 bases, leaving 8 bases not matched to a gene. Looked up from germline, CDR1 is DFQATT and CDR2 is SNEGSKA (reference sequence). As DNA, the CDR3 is TGCAGTGCGGGACGGACAGGCGGCAATGAGCAGTTCTTC. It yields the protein CSAGRTGGNEQFF.

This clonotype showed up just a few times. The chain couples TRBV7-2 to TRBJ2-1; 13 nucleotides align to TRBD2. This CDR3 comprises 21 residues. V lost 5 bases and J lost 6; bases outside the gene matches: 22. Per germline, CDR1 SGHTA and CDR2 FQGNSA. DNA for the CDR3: TGTGCCAGCAGCCCCTCCAGAGGACTAGCGGGGGTTCTGGGCCTGGGCAATGAGCAGTTCTTC. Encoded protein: CASSPSRGLAGVLGLGNEQFF.

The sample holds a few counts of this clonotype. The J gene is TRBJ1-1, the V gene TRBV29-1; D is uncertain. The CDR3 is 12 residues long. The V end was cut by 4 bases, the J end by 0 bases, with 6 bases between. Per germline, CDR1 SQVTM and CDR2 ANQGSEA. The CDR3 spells CSVGQMNTEAFF. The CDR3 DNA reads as TGCAGCGTTGGACAAATGAACACTGAAGCTTTCTTT.

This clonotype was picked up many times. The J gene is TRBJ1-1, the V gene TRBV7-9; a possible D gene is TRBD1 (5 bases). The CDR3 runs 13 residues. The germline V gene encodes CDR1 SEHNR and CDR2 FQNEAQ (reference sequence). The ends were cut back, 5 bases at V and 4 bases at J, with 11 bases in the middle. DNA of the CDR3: TGTGCCAGCAGCCGGGGGATGGGCACTGAAGCTTTCTTT. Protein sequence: CASSRGMGTEAFF.

CDR3 DNA sequence: TGTGCCAGCAGTTTCGCCGGGGGCCTTGATACGCAGTATTTT. Translated: CASSFAGGLDTQYF. V usage is TRBV27 and J usage is TRBJ2-3, with D perhaps assigned TRBD1 or TRBD2 (6 bases each). In germline, CDR1 is MNHEY, CDR2 SMNVEV (reference sequence). The CDR3 runs 14 residues. Trimming pared 3 bases from V and 6 bases from J, leaving 13 bases between.

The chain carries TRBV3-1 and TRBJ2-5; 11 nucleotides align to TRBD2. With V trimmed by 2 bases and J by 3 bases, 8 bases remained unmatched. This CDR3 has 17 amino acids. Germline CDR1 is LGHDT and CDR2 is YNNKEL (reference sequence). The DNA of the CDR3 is TGTGCCAGCAGCCAATATAATCCGGGACTAGCGGAAGAGACCCAGTACTTC. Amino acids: CASSQYNPGLAEETQYF.

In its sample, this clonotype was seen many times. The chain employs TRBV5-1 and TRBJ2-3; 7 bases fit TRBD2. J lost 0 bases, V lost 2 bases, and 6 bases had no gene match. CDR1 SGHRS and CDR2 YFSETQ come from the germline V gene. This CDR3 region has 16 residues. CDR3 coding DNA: TGCGCCAGCAGCTTACGGGGGACTACTAGCACAGATACGCAGTATTTT. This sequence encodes CASSLRGTTSTDTQYF.

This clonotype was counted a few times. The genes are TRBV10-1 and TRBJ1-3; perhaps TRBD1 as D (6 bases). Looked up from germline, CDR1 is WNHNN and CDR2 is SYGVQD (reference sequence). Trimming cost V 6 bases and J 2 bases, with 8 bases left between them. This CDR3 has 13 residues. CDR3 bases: TGCGCCAGCAGCCCAGGGGCTGGAAACACCATATATTTT. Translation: CASSPGAGNTIYF.

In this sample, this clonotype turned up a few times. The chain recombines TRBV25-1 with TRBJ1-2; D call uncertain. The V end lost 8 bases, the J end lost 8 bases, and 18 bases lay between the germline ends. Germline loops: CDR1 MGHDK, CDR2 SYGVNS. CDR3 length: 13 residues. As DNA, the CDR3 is TGTGCCAGCGCGCGCCAGGATTTCAACGGCTACACCTTC. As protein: CASARQDFNGYTF.

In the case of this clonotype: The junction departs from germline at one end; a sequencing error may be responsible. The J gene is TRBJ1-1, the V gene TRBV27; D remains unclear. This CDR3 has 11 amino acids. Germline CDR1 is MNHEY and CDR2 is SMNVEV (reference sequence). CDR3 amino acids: CASKRNTEAFF. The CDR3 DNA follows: TGTGCCAGCAAGAGGAACACTGAGGCTTTCTTT.